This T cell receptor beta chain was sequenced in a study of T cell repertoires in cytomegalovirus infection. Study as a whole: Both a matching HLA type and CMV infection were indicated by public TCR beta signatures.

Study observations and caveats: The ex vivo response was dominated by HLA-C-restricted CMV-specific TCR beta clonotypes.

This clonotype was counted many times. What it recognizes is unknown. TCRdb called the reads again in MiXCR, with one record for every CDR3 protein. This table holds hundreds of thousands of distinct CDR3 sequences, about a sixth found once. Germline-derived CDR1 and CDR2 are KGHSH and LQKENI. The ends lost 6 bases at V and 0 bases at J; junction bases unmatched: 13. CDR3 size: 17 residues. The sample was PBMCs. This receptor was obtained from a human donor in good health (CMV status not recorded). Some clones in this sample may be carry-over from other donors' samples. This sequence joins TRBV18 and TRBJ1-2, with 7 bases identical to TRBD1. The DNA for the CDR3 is TGTGCCAGCTCCGGGGGGGGACAGAGTGTCCCTAACTATGGCTACACCTTC. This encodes CASSGGGQSVPNYGYTF.